A selection of T cell receptor beta chains follows, all from one sample in a study of blood T cell repertoires in COVID-19. Using immunoSEQ multiplex PCR, the repertoire was profiled, and TCRdb retains in-frame clones only, with some absent. The top ten hold 2% to 2.5% of the sample, which has more than 150,000 clones, approximately 90% seen once. Source material: PBMCs or T cells enriched from blood (not recorded which). The origin of the receptors is a woman aged 30 to 39 who had recovered from COVID-19. CDR3s leave out the opening cysteine and the closing phenylalanine or tryptophan.

J | V | CDR3
TRBJ1-1 | TRBV11-2 | ASSLGEGIGAF
TRBJ1-1 | TRBV19 | ASSDRGNALGTEAF
TRBJ2-5 | TRBV11-3 | ASSVGTAGTLAGRATQY
TRBJ2-7 | TRBV27 | ASSLSGVSYEQY
TRBJ2-3 | TRBV6-5 | ASRPGTSTTDTQY
TRBJ1-2 | TRBV7-8 | ASSRERQGAGGYT
TRBJ2-1 | TRBV6-2/TRBV6-3 | ASSYSGFTGTGRRDEQF
TRBJ1-5 | TRBV30 | AWAPQSNQPQH
TRBJ1-6 | TRBV19 | ASSIEGAKDSGSPLH
TRBJ1-5 | TRBV28 | ASSYTGLSNQPQH
TRBJ2-3 | TRBV12-3/TRBV12-4 | ASSPWRSDTQY
TRBJ2-7 | TRBV7-9 | ASSLAGTGGAGQY
TRBJ1-3 | TRBV7-6 | ASSLLSSGNTIY
TRBJ2-3 | TRBV24-1 | ATSEPRGLAGTTDTQY
TRBJ2-7 | TRBV6-1 | ASSEIGLAGLYEQY
TRBJ1-4 | TRBV7-6 | ASSLQGPRLSLF
TRBJ2-5 | TRBV6-5 | ASSYSLAGGQETQY
TRBJ1-1 | TRBV11-1 | ASSLGARNTEAF
TRBJ1-1 | TRBV4-1 | ASSQGQGEDTEAF
TRBJ1-5 | TRBV19 | ASGERVSNQPQH